This is a list of T cell receptor beta chains from one sample in a study of sequential checkpoint blockade in melanoma. The repertoire was sequenced with immunoSEQ multiplex PCR; TCRdb's copy has only in-frame clones and lacks some. The sample consists of tens of thousands of clones, 80% to 90% of them appearing once. Material: CD8+ T cells sorted from blood (inferred from file names), obtained from a patient given nivolumab and ipilimumab in sequence. All receptors derive from a human donor with melanoma. The CDR3 runs from the conserved cysteine through the conserved F or W. The D gene is left open where the match is weak. Clone size is stated in some rows and not others, as once, few, many or a class when expanded.

>TRBV5-6|TRBD1|TRBJ1-4|-
CASSPGTGIEKLFF
TGTGCCAGCAGCCCCGGGACAGGGATTGAAAAACTGTTTTTT
>TRBV6-1|-|TRBJ2-7|-
CASSKQGGVYEQYF
TGTGCCAGCAGTAAACAGGGAGGGGTCTACGAGCAGTACTTC
>TRBV4-1|TRBD1|TRBJ2-2|once
CASSHVDRGLGTGELFF
TGCGCCAGCAGCCACGTTGACAGGGGGCTTGGCACCGGGGAGCTGTTTTTT
>TRBV25-1|-|TRBJ1-2|-
CASRTVRGYTF
TGTGCCAGCAGGACAGTCCGTGGCTACACCTTC
>TRBV7-2|TRBD1|TRBJ2-5|-
CASSLSRSPTGGSETQYF
TGTGCCAGCAGCTTATCCCGAAGCCCGACAGGGGGCTCAGAGACCCAGTACTTC
>TRBV10-3|-|TRBJ2-1|-
CAISESDEQFF
TGTGCCATCAGTGAGTCCGATGAGCAGTTCTTC
>TRBV4-1|TRBD1|TRBJ1-2|-
CASSQVGQGDRGYTF
TGCGCCAGCAGCCAGGTGGGACAGGGGGATCGTGGCTACACCTTC
>TRBV2|-|TRBJ2-7|-
CASRNGQEATYEQYF
TGTGCCAGCAGAAACGGCCAGGAAGCTACCTACGAGCAGTACTTC
>TRBV28|-|TRBJ2-7|-
CASKSHRDPSYEQYF
TGTGCCAGCAAAAGCCACAGGGACCCCTCCTACGAGCAGTACTTC
>TRBV6-6|-|TRBJ2-7|-
CASSYLQADEQYF
TGTGCCAGCAGTTACTTACAAGCGGACGAGCAGTACTTC
>TRBV11-2|-|TRBJ2-5|-
CASSLDPSEQYF
TGTGCCAGCAGCTTAGACCCTTCGGAGCAGTACTTC
>TRBV27|TRBD2|TRBJ2-7|-
CASSLRPTSGRAYEQYF
TGTGCCAGCAGTTTACGACCAACTAGCGGGAGGGCTTACGAGCAGTACTTC
>TRBV5-1|-|TRBJ1-1|-
CASRLGGGYEAFF
TGCGCCAGCAGATTGGGGGGAGGGTATGAAGCTTTCTTT
>TRBV4-3|TRBD1|TRBJ2-2|once
CASSPLTRTGGFPGELFF
TGCGCCAGCAGCCCGCTTACCCGGACAGGGGGCTTCCCCGGGGAGCTGTTTTTT
>TRBV6-5|-|TRBJ1-2|-
CASSYSGGPNYGYTF
TGTGCCAGCAGTTACTCGGGGGGACCTAACTATGGCTACACCTTC
>TRBV15|-|TRBJ2-7|-
CATSRGGLSYEQYF
TGTGCCACCAGCAGGGGGGGGCTTAGCTACGAGCAGTACTTC
>TRBV27|-|TRBJ2-7|-
CASSFGVEQYF
TGTGCCAGCAGTTTCGGGGTCGAGCAGTACTTC
>TRBV5-4|-|TRBJ2-5|-
CASSRSPSEQETQYF
TGTGCCAGCAGCCGTTCCCCTAGCGAGCAAGAGACCCAGTACTTC
>TRBV19|-|TRBJ1-1|-
CASIGLTANTEAFF
TGTGCCAGTATAGGTTTGACAGCGAACACTGAAGCTTTCTTT
>TRBV14|-|TRBJ1-4|-
CASSQLIFEKLFF
TGTGCCAGCAGCCAACTTATTTTTGAAAAACTGTTTTTT
>TRBV7-2|TRBD2|TRBJ2-7|-
CASSYTSGTTYEQYF
TGTGCCAGCAGCTACACTAGCGGAACCACCTACGAGCAGTACTTC
>TRBV28|-|TRBJ2-2|-
CASSLSRVTRTGELFF
TGTGCCAGCAGTTTATCCAGGGTGACGAGGACCGGGGAGCTGTTTTTT
>TRBV27|TRBD2|TRBJ2-1|-
CASSFLAGVGDEQFF
TGTGCCAGCAGTTTCCTAGCGGGAGTGGGCGATGAGCAGTTCTTC
>TRBV7-6|TRBD1|TRBJ2-7|-
CASSPLTGGKYEQYF
TGTGCCAGCAGTCCGCTTACAGGGGGCAAGTACGAGCAGTACTTC
>TRBV4-3|TRBD2|TRBJ2-3|-
CASSPGTSVRTDTQYF
TGCGCCAGCAGCCCCGGGACTAGCGTCCGCACAGATACGCAGTATTTT
>TRBV18|TRBD2|TRBJ2-5|-
CASSPGGGTQYF
TGTGCCAGCTCACCAGGCGGGGGGACCCAGTACTTC
>TRBV4-3|-|TRBJ2-2|once
CASSQDRSGYLNTGELFF
TGCGCCAGCAGCCAAGATCGTTCAGGCTACCTGAACACCGGGGAGCTGTTTTTT
>TRBV10-3|-|TRBJ2-7|-
CAISKDREGYEQYF
TGTGCCATCAGCAAGGACAGGGAGGGGTACGAGCAGTACTTC
>TRBV4-3|-|TRBJ2-3|-
CASSQGAFTGTDTQYF
TGCGCCAGCAGCCAAGGAGCTTTCACCGGGACAGATACGCAGTATTTT
>TRBV6-4|-|TRBJ1-3|-
CASSDTDGGDGNTIYF
TGTGCCAGCAGTGACACCGACGGAGGCGATGGAAACACCATATATTTT
>TRBV27|-|TRBJ2-2|-
CASSLFSPQGLTGELFF
TGTGCCAGCAGTTTATTTTCCCCACAGGGCCTCACCGGGGAGCTGTTTTTT
>TRBV9|TRBD2|TRBJ2-3|-
CASSALAGRTDTQYF
TGTGCCAGCAGCGCGTTAGCGGGGCGGACAGATACGCAGTATTTT
>TRBV2|TRBD1|TRBJ2-1|-
CASSDTGGSYNEQFF
TGTGCCAGCAGTGATACAGGGGGCTCCTACAATGAGCAGTTCTTC
>TRBV5-8|TRBD1|TRBJ2-7|-
CASSPLTGGPYEQYF
TGTGCCAGCAGCCCGCTGACAGGGGGCCCCTACGAGCAGTACTTC
>TRBV9|TRBD1|TRBJ1-3|-
CASSEMTGTGLGNTIYF
TGTGCCAGCAGCGAGATGACCGGGACAGGGCTAGGAAACACCATATATTTT
>TRBV9|-|TRBJ2-7|-
CASSPVGDPTYEQYF
TGTGCCAGCAGCCCCGTGGGAGACCCGACCTACGAGCAGTACTTC
>TRBV28|TRBD1|TRBJ2-1|few
CASSLTGGLNEQFF
TGTGCCAGCAGTTTAACAGGGGGCCTCAATGAGCAGTTCTTC
>TRBV29-1|TRBD1|TRBJ1-2|-
CSVVGTAASNYGYTF
TGCAGCGTTGTTGGGACAGCAGCTTCTAACTATGGCTACACCTTC
>TRBV5-1|TRBD2|TRBJ2-3|-
CASSLAGGRATDTQYF
TGCGCCAGCAGCTTGGCCGGCGGGAGGGCCACAGATACGCAGTATTTT
>TRBV11-2|TRBD2|TRBJ2-7|-
CASSLGPSGETSGYEQYF
TGTGCCAGCAGCTTAGGGCCTAGCGGGGAGACCTCCGGTTACGAGCAGTACTTC
>TRBV6-1|-|TRBJ1-1|-
CASSVAGATEAFF
TGTGCCAGCAGTGTTGCAGGGGCCACTGAAGCTTTCTTT
>TRBV5-1|-|TRBJ1-4|few
CASSLVTPRANEKLFF
TGCGCCAGCAGCTTGGTAACCCCGCGGGCTAATGAAAAACTGTTTTTT
>TRBV9|-|TRBJ1-2|-
CASSARGNYGYTF
TGTGCCAGCAGCGCTCGGGGGAACTATGGCTACACCTTC
>TRBV4-3|-|TRBJ2-5|-
CASSHDLEETQYF
TGCGCCAGCAGCCACGACTTAGAAGAGACCCAGTACTTC
>TRBV4-1|-|TRBJ2-3|-
CASSQVAATDTQYF
TGCGCCAGCAGCCAAGTTGCGGCGACAGATACGCAGTATTTT
>TRBV18|TRBD1|TRBJ2-1|-
CASSPPGTGASNEQFF
TGTGCCAGCTCACCACCCGGGACAGGGGCCAGCAATGAGCAGTTCTTC
>TRBV7-9|-|TRBJ2-3|-
CASSLRQGLRTDTQYF
TGTGCCAGCAGCTTAAGGCAGGGACTCCGCACAGATACGCAGTATTTT
>TRBV27|TRBD2|TRBJ2-7|-
CASSPGTSAGEQYF
TGTGCCAGCAGTCCCGGGACTAGCGCGGGGGAGCAGTACTTC
>TRBV18|-|TRBJ2-3|-
CASSPRAGAGTDTQYF
TGTGCCAGCTCACCACGGGCAGGGGCTGGCACAGATACGCAGTATTTT
>TRBV6-5|-|TRBJ2-7|-
CASSSLEETGTYEQYF
TGTGCCAGCAGTTCCCTTGAGGAGACGGGAACCTACGAGCAGTACTTC
>TRBV7-2|-|TRBJ2-2|-
CASSLAGRRSGELFF
TGTGCCAGCAGCTTAGCGGGCAGACGCTCCGGGGAGCTGTTTTTT